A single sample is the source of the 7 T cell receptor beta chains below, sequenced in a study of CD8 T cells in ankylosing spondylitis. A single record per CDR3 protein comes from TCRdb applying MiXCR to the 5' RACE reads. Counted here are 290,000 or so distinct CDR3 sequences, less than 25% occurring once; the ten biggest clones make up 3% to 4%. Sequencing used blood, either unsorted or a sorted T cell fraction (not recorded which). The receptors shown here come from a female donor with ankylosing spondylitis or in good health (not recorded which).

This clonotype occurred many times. The chain's CDR3 is CASSRVNGEQFF. CDR3 nucleotides: TGTGCCAGCAGCCGCGTGAATGGCGAGCAGTTCTTC. V usage is TRBV6-6 and J usage is TRBJ2-1; D gene unclear. Trimming removed 6 bases at V and 10 bases at J, with 13 bases between. The CDR3 consists of 12 residues. CDR1 MNHNY and CDR2 SVGAGI come from the germline V gene (reference sequence).

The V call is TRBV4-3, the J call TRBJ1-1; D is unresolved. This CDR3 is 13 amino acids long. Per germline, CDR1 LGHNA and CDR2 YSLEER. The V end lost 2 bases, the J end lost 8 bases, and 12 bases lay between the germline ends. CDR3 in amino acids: CASSQSAELEAFF. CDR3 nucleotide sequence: TGCGCCAGCAGCCAATCGGCGGAATTGGAAGCTTTCTTT.

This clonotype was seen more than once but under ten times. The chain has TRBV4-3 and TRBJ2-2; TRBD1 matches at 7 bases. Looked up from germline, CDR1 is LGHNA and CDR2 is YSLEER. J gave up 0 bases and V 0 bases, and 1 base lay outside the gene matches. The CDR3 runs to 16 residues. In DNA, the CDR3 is TGCGCCAGCAGCCAAGAAAGGGGGCCGAACACCGGGGAGCTGTTTTTT. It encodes CASSQERGPNTGELFF.

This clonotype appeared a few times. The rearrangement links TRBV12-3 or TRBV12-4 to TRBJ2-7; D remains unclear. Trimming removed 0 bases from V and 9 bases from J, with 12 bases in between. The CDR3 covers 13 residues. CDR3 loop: CASSLAAQDPQYF. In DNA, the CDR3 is TGTGCCAGCAGTTTAGCCGCCCAAGACCCGCAGTACTTC.

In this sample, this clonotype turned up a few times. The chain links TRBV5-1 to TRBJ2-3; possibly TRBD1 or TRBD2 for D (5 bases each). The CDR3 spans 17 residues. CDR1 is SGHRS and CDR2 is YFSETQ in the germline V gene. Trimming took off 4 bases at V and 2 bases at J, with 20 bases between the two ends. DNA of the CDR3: TGCGCCAGCAGCCCTAGGGACCCCGTGAGCTACACAGATACGCAGTATTTT. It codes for CASSPRDPVSYTDTQYF.

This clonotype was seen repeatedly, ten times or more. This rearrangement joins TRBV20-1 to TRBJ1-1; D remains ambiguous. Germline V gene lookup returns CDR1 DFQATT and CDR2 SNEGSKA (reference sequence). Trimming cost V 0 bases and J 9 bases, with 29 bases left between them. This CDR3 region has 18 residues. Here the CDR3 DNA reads TGCAGTGCTAGAGATCAAAAGCGCCAAGGTCGCTCGGGTAGCAAAGCTTTCTTT. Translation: CSARDQKRQGRSGSKAFF.

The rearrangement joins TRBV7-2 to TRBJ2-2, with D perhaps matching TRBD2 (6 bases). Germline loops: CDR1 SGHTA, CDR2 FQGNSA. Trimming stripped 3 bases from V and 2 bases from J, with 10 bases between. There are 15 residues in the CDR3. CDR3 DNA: TGTGCCAGCAGCTTGCGGGGAATAAACACCGGGGAGCTGTTTTTT. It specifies CASSLRGINTGELFF.